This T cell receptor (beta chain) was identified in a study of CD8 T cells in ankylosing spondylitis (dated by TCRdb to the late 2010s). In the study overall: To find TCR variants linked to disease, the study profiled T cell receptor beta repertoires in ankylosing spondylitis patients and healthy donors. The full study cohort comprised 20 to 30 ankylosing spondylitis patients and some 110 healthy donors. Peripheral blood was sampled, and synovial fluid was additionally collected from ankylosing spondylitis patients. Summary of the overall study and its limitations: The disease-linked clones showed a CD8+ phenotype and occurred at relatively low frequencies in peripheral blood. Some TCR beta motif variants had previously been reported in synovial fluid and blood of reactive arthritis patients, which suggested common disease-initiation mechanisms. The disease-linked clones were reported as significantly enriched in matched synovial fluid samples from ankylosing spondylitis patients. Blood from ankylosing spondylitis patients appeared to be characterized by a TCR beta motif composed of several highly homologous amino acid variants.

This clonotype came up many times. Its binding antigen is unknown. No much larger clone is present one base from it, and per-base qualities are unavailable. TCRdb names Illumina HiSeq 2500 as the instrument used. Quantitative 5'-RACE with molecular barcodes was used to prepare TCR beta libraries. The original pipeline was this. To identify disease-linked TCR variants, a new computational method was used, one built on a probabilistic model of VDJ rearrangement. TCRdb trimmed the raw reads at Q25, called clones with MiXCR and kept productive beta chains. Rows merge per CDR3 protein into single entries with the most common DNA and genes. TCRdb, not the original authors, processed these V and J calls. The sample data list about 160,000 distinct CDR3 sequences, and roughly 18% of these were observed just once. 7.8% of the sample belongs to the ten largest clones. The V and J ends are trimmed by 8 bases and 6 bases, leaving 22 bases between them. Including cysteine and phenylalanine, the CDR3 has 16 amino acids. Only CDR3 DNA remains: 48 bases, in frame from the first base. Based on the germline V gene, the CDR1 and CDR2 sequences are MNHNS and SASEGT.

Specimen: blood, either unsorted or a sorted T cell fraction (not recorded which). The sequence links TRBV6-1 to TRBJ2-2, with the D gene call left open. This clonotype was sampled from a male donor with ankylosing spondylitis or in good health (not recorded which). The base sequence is TGTGCCAGCTCCTCCGCCTTAGGGTTCTTATCCGGGGAGCTGTTTTTT. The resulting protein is CASSSALGFLSGELFF.